A single sample is the source of the 30 T cell receptor beta chains below, sequenced in a study of technical replicates of blood from a handful of donors. The assay was immunoSEQ multiplex PCR, and TCRdb's table has in-frame clones only and misses some. The sample yields 75,000 to 95,000 clones, 85% to 95% seen once. Sequences were obtained from T cells isolated from PBMCs. The receptors were gathered from a human donor in good health.

The sample holds a few counts of this clone. In nucleotides, the CDR3 is TGCGCCAGCAGCCAAGCCGTGGGGTGGGGGCTGAATACGCAGTATTTT. Translated: CASSQAVGWGLNTQYF. The chain uses TRBV4-1 and TRBJ2-3, with D tentatively TRBD1 (6 bases). The CDR3 length is 16 residues. Germline V gene data show CDR1 as MGHRA and CDR2 as YSYEKL. Trimming cost V 1 base and J 7 bases, with 18 bases left between them.

The chain couples TRBV2 to TRBJ1-1; D might be TRBD1 (6 bases). Germline lookup yields CDR1 SNHLY and CDR2 FYNNEI. The CDR3 contains 19 residues. V lost 0 bases and J lost 2, with 22 bases in between. CDR3 sequence: CASSEAFAGYGDTNTEAFF. The CDR3 bases are TGTGCCAGCAGTGAAGCCTTCGCAGGGTACGGGGACACAAACACTGAAGCTTTCTTT. The whole variable domain, remainder taken from reference TRBV2 and TRBJ1-1, is EPEVTQTPSHQVTQMGQEVILRCVPISNHLYFYWYRQILGQKVEFLVSFYNNEISEKSEIFDDQFSVERPDGSNFTLKIRSTKLEDSAMYFCASSEAFAGYGDTNTEAFFGQGTRLTVV.

The chain couples TRBV11-1 to TRBJ1-2; 8 bases match TRBD1. V was pared by 5 bases and J by 2 bases, with 16 bases of the junction left unmatched. The CDR3 contains 18 residues. CDR1 is SGHAT and CDR2 is FQDESV in the germline V gene (reference sequence). CDR3 in amino acids: CASSNERTGRGGNYGYTF. In DNA, the CDR3 is TGTGCCAGCAGCAACGAGAGGACAGGGAGAGGTGGGAACTATGGCTACACCTTC.

The genes are TRBV14 and TRBJ2-1, with D unclear. This CDR3 contains 13 residues. The V gene's germline CDR1 is SGHDN and CDR2 FVKESK. Trimming took off 4 bases at V and 7 bases at J, with 11 bases between the two ends. The CDR3 reads CASSRFTDNEQFF. The CDR3 coding sequence is TGTGCCAGCAGCCGCTTTACTGATAATGAGCAGTTCTTC.

V usage is TRBV28 and J usage is TRBJ2-5; D is unclear. This CDR3 is built from 14 residues. Germline lookup yields CDR1 MDHEN and CDR2 SYDVKM. Trimming removed 2 bases from V and 1 base from J, with 8 bases in between. CDR3 nucleotides: TGTGCCAGCAGTTTAACTCGCCCCCAAGAGACCCAGTACTTC. It yields the protein CASSLTRPQETQYF.

This clone appeared a few times. The chain recombines TRBV10-3 with TRBJ1-3; no definite D call. CDR1 and CDR2 from the germline V gene are ENHRY and SYGVKD. The CDR3 is 15 amino acids. The V end was cut by 7 bases, the J end by 6 bases, with 19 bases between. The CDR3 reads CAINPGWFGANTIYF. CDR3 coding DNA: TGTGCCATCAACCCGGGTTGGTTTGGCGCAAACACCATATATTTT.

The chain combines TRBV5-1 with TRBJ1-3; 7 positions match TRBD1. The CDR3 totals 16 residues. With V trimmed by 4 bases and J by 0 bases, 7 bases remained unmatched. The germline V gene encodes CDR1 SGHRS and CDR2 YFSETQ. CDR3 protein: CASSLGTASSGNTIYF. The CDR3 region has the DNA TGCGCCAGCAGCCTCGGGACAGCCTCCTCTGGAAACACCATATATTTT.

This sequence joins TRBV27 and TRBJ1-2; 7 nucleotides match TRBD1. The CDR3 contains 13 residues. Germline values: CDR1 MNHEY, CDR2 SMNVEV (reference sequence). V lost 6 bases to trimming and J lost 8 bases; unmatched junction nucleotides: 9. The CDR3 is CASSTDRVRGYTF. DNA for the CDR3: TGTGCCAGCAGCACAGACAGGGTACGAGGCTACACCTTC.

The chain uses TRBV6-4 and TRBJ2-5; 10 nucleotides agree with TRBD2. The junction had 2 bases not matched to a gene; V was cut back by 0 bases and J by 4 bases. This CDR3 has 15 amino acids. From germline, CDR1 is MRHNA and CDR2 SNTAGT. The CDR3 nucleotides read TGTGCCAGCAGTGACTCAGCGGGAGGGGGAGAGACCCAGTACTTC. It yields the protein CASSDSAGGGETQYF.

This clone was recorded once. The gene calls are TRBV2 and TRBJ1-1, with 8 bases matching TRBD1. The junction had 16 bases not matched to a gene; V was cut back by 4 bases and J by 3 bases. CDR1 and CDR2 from the germline V gene are SNHLY and FYNNEI. The CDR3 consists of 18 residues. The chain's CDR3 is CASSVSLSGTGRDTEAFF. The CDR3 DNA reads as TGTGCCAGCAGTGTTTCTCTCTCGGGGACAGGCCGGGACACTGAAGCTTTCTTT.

This clone was recorded only once. This rearrangement joins TRBV11-1 to TRBJ2-3; 10 nucleotides agree with TRBD2. Germline V CDR1 and CDR2: SGHAT, FQDESV (reference sequence). The CDR3 is 14 amino acids. The J segment lost 6 bases and the V segment lost 5 bases, leaving 5 bases of the junction unmatched. CDR3: CASSQSGRADTQYF. CDR3 nucleotide sequence: TGTGCCAGCAGCCAAAGCGGGAGGGCGGATACGCAGTATTTT.

The chain is built from TRBV28 and TRBJ2-1, with TRBD2 identical over 8 bases. This CDR3 is 15 amino acids long. The V and J ends lost 7 bases and 4 bases, in that order; junction bases with no gene match: 9. Germline loops: CDR1 MDHEN, CDR2 SYDVKM. The CDR3 protein is CASTQGLELYNEQFF. The CDR3 nucleotides are TGTGCCAGCACCCAGGGACTAGAATTATACAATGAGCAGTTCTTC.

V is TRBV4-2 and J is TRBJ2-3; TRBD2 matches 12 bases. This CDR3 region has 18 residues. CDR1 and CDR2 from the germline V gene are LGHNA and YNFKEQ. V shed 0 bases and J 5 bases; nucleotides not matched to a gene: 9. CDR3 coding DNA: TGTGCCAGCAGCCAAGATACTCTAGCGGGAGGGCAAGGAGATACGCAGTATTTT. Translated, it gives CASSQDTLAGGQGDTQYF.

CDR3 residues: CASRHQGSPSYEQYF. The CDR3 nucleotides read TGTGCCAGCAGGCATCAGGGGTCCCCCTCCTACGAGCAGTACTTC. V and J are TRBV6-6 and TRBJ2-7, with D maybe TRBD1 (6 bases). The CDR3 is 15 amino acids. Trimming took 6 bases from V and 0 from J, leaving 15 bases between them. CDR1 MNHNY and CDR2 SVGAGI come from the germline V gene (reference sequence).

The chain couples TRBV6-5 to TRBJ1-1; TRBD1 matches at 7 bases. Unmatched junction bases numbered 12, after V lost 4 bases and J lost 4 bases. CDR3 length equals 16 residues. Germline V gene lookup returns CDR1 MNHEY and CDR2 SVGAGI. The CDR3 DNA sequence: TGTGCCAGCAGTTCCGACAAACTGAGGGGGCGCACTGAAGCTTTCTTT. Protein sequence: CASSSDKLRGRTEAFF.

The rearrangement uses TRBV6-1 and TRBJ2-1; TRBD2 aligns across 9 bases. CDR3 length equals 15 residues. After removal of 5 bases from V and 15 bases from J, the junction contained 17 bases not matched to a gene. Germline CDR1 MNHNS, CDR2 SASEGT. The CDR3 region has the DNA TGTGCCAGCAGTCAACACCTTAGGGTAGCGGGAGTTGTGTTCTTC. Translation gives CASSQHLRVAGVVFF.

The chain's CDR3 is CASSPPSGFEAFF. The DNA for the CDR3 is TGTGCCAGCAGCCCCCCTAGCGGATTTGAAGCTTTCTTT. V gene TRBV5-6 combines with J gene TRBJ1-1, with no clear D. Germline CDR1 is SGHDT and CDR2 is YYEEEE. V was clipped by 4 bases and J by 7 bases, with 14 bases between them. The CDR3 is 13 amino acids.

The rearrangement links TRBV4-2 to TRBJ2-3; 15 nucleotides agree with TRBD2. Germline V gene lookup returns CDR1 LGHNA and CDR2 YNFKEQ. V lost 4 bases to trimming and J lost 2 bases; unmatched junction nucleotides: 16. There are 21 residues in the CDR3. CDR3 amino acids: CASSPHSLGTSGRPNTDTQYF. For the CDR3, the DNA is TGTGCCAGCAGCCCCCACTCCCTAGGGACTAGCGGGAGGCCCAACACAGATACGCAGTATTTT.

The J gene is TRBJ2-6, the V gene TRBV9; D uncertain. Deletions cut 4 bases from V and 5 bases from J, with 7 bases between. Germline CDR1 SGDLS, CDR2 YYNGEE. There are 13 residues in the CDR3. The CDR3 nucleotides read TGTGCCAGCAGCCTTGGCTGGGCCAACGTCCTGACTTTC. It encodes CASSLGWANVLTF.

Comment on this clone: This may be a read error: a much more frequent sequence differs by one nucleotide. The J gene is TRBJ2-7, the V gene TRBV28, with 8 positions matching TRBD1. Unmatched junction bases numbered 5, after V lost 6 bases and J lost 4 bases. The CDR3 spans 13 residues. In germline, CDR1 is MDHEN, CDR2 SYDVKM. CDR3 residues: CASRPQGAYEQYF. The CDR3 DNA reads as TGTGCCAGCAGGCCTCAGGGGGCTTACGAGCAGTACTTC.

The V call is TRBV5-1, the J call TRBJ1-5; no definite D call. The CDR3 totals 13 residues. Trimming left V 4 bases short and J 7 bases short, with 12 bases between. Germline V gene sequence: CDR1 SGHRS, CDR2 YFSETQ. CDR3 loop: CASSLSGAQPQHF. The CDR3 DNA reads as TGCGCCAGCAGCCTTTCGGGAGCGCAGCCCCAGCATTTT.

The rearrangement uses TRBV2 and TRBJ2-5, with 7 nucleotides matching TRBD2. Germline V CDR1 and CDR2: SNHLY, FYNNEI. This CDR3 comprises 10 residues. Written as DNA, the CDR3 is TGTGCTATCAGCGGGATCAGTCCCTACTTC. It translates to CAISGISPYF. Using reference TRBV2 and TRBJ2-5 for the parts outside the CDR3, the full variable domain is EPEVTQTPSHQVTQMGQEVILRCVPISNHLYFYWYRQILGQKVEFLVSFYNNEISEKSEIFDDQFSVERPDGSNFTLKIRSTKLEDSAMYFCAISGISPYFGPGTRLLVL.

This clone was seen a single time. The chain carries TRBV7-3 and TRBJ2-3, with TRBD2 as a possible D gene (6 bases). The length of the CDR3 is 14 residues. Germline assignment: CDR1 SGHTA and CDR2 FQGTGA. Trimming removed 5 bases at V and 0 bases at J, with 9 bases between. In DNA form, the CDR3 reads TGTGCCAGCAGCCGGGGGTTCAGCACAGATACGCAGTATTTT. Its protein product is CASSRGFSTDTQYF. Combining the CDR3 with reference TRBV7-3 and TRBJ2-3 gives the whole variable domain GAGVSQTPSNKVTEKGKYVELRCDPISGHTALYWYRQSLGQGPEFLIYFQGTGAADDSGLPNDRFFAVRPEGSVSTLKIQRTERGDSAVYLCASSRGFSTDTQYFGPGTRLTVL.

This sequence joins TRBV30 and TRBJ2-2; 9 nucleotides agree with TRBD2. Trimming took 4 bases from V and 2 from J; bases not matched to a gene: 8. This CDR3 contains 16 residues. The germline V gene has CDR1 GTSNPN and CDR2 SVGIG (reference sequence). This CDR3 reads CAWNTAGGLNTGELFF. Here the CDR3 DNA reads TGTGCCTGGAATACAGCGGGGGGCCTTAACACCGGGGAGCTGTTTTTT.

The chain is built from TRBV11-3 and TRBJ2-3, with 9 bases matching TRBD2. CDR1 and CDR2 from the germline V gene are SGHNT and YENEEA. J lost 3 bases, V lost 4 bases, and 5 bases had no gene match. The CDR3 loop spans 15 amino acids. The DNA of the CDR3 is TGTGCCAGCAGCTCCGATAGCGGGAGAACAGATACGCAGTATTTT. It yields the protein CASSSDSGRTDTQYF.

J is TRBJ1-5 and V is TRBV5-3; TRBD1 agrees at 9 bases. TRBV5-3 has ORF status, its function being uncertain. The trim removed 6 bases at V and 5 bases at J, leaving 6 bases unmatched. The CDR3 has 14 residues. The CDR3 region is CARNNRGRDQPQHF. The DNA of the CDR3 is TGTGCCAGAAATAACAGGGGGCGGGATCAGCCCCAGCATTTT.

The chain links TRBV7-9 to TRBJ1-1; D unresolved. The CDR3 has 12 amino acids. Germline V lookup: CDR1 SEHNR, CDR2 FQNEAQ (reference sequence). Trimming cost V 1 base and J 8 bases, with 8 bases left between them. CDR3 DNA sequence: TGTGCCAGCAGCTTAGGAGGCCCCGAAGCTTTCTTT. Translating it yields CASSLGGPEAFF.

CDR3 DNA: TGTGCCACCAGCAGAGATGATTGGCCGCAGTCCTACAATGAGCAGTTCTTC. It is translated as CATSRDDWPQSYNEQFF. V is TRBV15 and J is TRBJ2-1, with D uncertain. Trimming took 0 bases from V and 1 from J, leaving 13 bases between them. Per germline, CDR1 LNHNV and CDR2 YYDKDF (reference sequence). CDR3 length: 17 amino acids.

Only one count was recorded for this clone. The CDR3 reads CASSSLAGGPRDTQYF. CDR3 in DNA: TGTGCCAGCAGCTCCCTAGCGGGGGGACCGAGAGATACGCAGTATTTT. The J gene is TRBJ2-3, the V gene TRBV7-9; TRBD2 aligns across 11 bases. The V and J ends lost 4 bases and 5 bases, in that order; junction bases with no gene match: 8. This CDR3 is 16 amino acids long. The germline V gene has CDR1 SEHNR and CDR2 FQNEAQ (reference sequence). The complete variable domain, with remaining parts taken from reference TRBV7-9 and TRBJ2-3, reads DTGVSQNPRHKITKRGQNVTFRCDPISEHNRLYWYRQTLGQGPEFLTYFQNEAQLEKSRLLSDRFSAERPKGSFSTLEIQRTEQGDSAMYLCASSSLAGGPRDTQYFGPGTRLTVL.

This sequence joins TRBV7-8 and TRBJ2-2, with D maybe TRBD1 (6 bases). The CDR3 spans 15 residues. The germline V gene has CDR1 SGHVS and CDR2 FQNEAQ. V was trimmed by 5 bases and J by 1 base, leaving 11 bases between them. CDR3 DNA sequence: TGTGCCAGCAGCCGGGACAACCGGAACACCGGGGAGCTGTTTTTT. Residues: CASSRDNRNTGELFF. The variable domain in full, with the rest retrieved from reference TRBV7-8 and TRBJ2-2, is GAGVSQSPRYKVAKRGQDVALRCDPISGHVSLFWYQQALGQGPEFLTYFQNEAQLDKSGLPSDRFFAERPEGSVSTLKIQRTQQEDSAVYLCASSRDNRNTGELFFGEGSRLTVL.